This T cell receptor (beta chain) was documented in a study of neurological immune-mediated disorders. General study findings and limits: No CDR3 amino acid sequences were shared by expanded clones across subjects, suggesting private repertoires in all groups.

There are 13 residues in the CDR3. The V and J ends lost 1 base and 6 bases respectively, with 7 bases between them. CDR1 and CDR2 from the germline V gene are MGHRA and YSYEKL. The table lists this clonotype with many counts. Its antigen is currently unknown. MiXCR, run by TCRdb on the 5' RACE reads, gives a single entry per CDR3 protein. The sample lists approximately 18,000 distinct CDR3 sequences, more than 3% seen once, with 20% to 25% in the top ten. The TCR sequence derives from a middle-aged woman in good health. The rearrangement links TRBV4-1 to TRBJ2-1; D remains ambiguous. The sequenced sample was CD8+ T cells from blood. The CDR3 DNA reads TGCGCCAGCAGCCAAGTACTCGGCAATGAGCAGTTCTTC. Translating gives CASSQVLGNEQFF.